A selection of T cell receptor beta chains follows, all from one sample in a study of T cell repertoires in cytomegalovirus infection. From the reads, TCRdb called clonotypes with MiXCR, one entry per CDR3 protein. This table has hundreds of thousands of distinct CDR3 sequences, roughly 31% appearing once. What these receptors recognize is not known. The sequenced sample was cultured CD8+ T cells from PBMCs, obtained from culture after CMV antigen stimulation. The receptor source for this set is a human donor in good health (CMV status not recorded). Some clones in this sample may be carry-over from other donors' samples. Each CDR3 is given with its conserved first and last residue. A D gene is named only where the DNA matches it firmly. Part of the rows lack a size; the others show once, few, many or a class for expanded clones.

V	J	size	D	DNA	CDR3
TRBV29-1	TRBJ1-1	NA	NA	TGCAGCGTTGAGGTCACTTTCAACGCTGAAGCTTTCTTT	CSVEVTFNAEAFF
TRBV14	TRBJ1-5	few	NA	TGTGCCAGCAGCCAGCAGGGTTGGGAGCCCCAGCATTTT	CASSQQGWEPQHF
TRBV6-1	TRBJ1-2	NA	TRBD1	TGTGCCAGCAGTGGCCCGGGACAGGTATACTATGGCTACACCTTC	CASSGPGQVYYGYTF
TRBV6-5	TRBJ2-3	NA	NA	TGTGCCAGCAGTCAGCAAGGGGCCTATTTCACAGATACGCAGTATTTT	CASSQQGAYFTDTQYF
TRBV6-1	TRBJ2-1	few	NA	TGTGCCAGCAGTGAACAAGACTACAATGAGCAGTTCTTC	CASSEQDYNEQFF
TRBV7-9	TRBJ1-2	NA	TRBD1	TGTGCCAGCAGCCCCTCCGACAGGGGGAAAAACTATGGCTACACCTTC	CASSPSDRGKNYGYTF
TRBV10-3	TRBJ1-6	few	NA	TGTGCCATCAAGGCTTCGGGGAGTTCACCCCTCCACTTT	CAIKASGSSPLHF
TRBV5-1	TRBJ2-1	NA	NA	TGCGCCAGCAGCTCTCCCACTAGGGGCGCCTACAATGAGCAGTTCTTC	CASSSPTRGAYNEQFF
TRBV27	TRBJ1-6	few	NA	TGTGCCAGCACCATCCAGGGAGGAAGAAATTCACCCCTCCACTTT	CASTIQGGRNSPLHF
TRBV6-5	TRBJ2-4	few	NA	TGTGCCAGCAGTTACGGGCCCATGGGGGGGCGCGCCAAAAACATTCAGTACTTC	CASSYGPMGGRAKNIQYF
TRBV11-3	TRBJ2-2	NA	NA	TGTGCCAGCGGACAGATCGCCGGGGAGCTGTTTTTT	CASGQIAGELFF
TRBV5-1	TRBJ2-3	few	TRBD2	TGCGCCAGCAGCATAGGACTAGCGGATACAGATACGCAGTATTTT	CASSIGLADTDTQYF
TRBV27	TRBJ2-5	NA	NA	TGTGCCAGCAGTTTAGTACCAGGGCTAAAAGGGGAGACCCAGTACTTC	CASSLVPGLKGETQYF
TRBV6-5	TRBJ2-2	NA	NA	TGTGCCAGCAGCCCTTGGTCCTCGAACACCGGGGAGCTGTTTTTT	CASSPWSSNTGELFF
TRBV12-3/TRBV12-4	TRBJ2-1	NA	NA	TGTGCCAGCAGTTTGCGAGGGACATATGAGCAGTTCTTC	CASSLRGTYEQFF
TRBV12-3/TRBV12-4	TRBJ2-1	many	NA	TGTGCCAGCAGCACCCATACTAGGGAGTTGTACAATGAGCAGTTCTTC	CASSTHTRELYNEQFF
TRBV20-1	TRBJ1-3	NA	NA	TGCAGTGCTAGAGATCACTCTGGAAACACCATATATTTT	CSARDHSGNTIYF
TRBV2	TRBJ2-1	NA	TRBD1	TGTGCCAGCAGATACCGACAGGGCTCCTACAATGAGCAGTTCTTC	CASRYRQGSYNEQFF